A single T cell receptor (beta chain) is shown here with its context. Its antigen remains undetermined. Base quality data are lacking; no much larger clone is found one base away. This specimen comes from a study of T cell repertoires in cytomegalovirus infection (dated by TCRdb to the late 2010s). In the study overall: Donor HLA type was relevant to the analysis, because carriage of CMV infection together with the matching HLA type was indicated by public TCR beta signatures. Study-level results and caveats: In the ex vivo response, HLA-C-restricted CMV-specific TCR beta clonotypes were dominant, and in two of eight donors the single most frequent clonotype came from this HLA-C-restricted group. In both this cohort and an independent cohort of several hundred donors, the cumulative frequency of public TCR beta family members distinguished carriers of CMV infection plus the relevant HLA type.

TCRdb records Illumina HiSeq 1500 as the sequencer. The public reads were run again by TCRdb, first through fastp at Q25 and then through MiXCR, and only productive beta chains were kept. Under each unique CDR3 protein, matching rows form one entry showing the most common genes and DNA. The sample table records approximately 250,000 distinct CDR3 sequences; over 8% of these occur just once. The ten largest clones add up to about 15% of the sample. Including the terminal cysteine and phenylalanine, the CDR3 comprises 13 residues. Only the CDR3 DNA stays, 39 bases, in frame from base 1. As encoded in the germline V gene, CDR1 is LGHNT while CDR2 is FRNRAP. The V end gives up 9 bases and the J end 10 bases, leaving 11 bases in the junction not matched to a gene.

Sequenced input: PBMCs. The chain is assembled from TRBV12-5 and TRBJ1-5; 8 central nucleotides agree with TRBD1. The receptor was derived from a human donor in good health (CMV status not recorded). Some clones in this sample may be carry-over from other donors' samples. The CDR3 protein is CASTPGTGSPQHF. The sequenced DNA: TGTGCTAGCACCCCCGGGACAGGATCTCCCCAGCATTTT.